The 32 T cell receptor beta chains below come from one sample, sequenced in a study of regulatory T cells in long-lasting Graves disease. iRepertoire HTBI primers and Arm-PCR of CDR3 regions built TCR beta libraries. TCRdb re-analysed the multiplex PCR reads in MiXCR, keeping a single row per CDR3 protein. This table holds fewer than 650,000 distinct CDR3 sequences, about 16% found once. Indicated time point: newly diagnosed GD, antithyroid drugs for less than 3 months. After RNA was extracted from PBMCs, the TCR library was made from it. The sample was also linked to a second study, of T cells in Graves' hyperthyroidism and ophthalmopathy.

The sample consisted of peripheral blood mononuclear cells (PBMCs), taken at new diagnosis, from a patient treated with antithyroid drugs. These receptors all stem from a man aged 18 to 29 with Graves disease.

CDR3 DNA: TGTGCCAGCTCACCACAACAGGGGGTACGGACCTACGAGCAGTACTTC. Translation: CASSPQQGVRTYEQYF. The J gene is TRBJ2-7, the V gene TRBV18; 8 nucleotides line up with TRBD1. Germline trimming cut 1 base from V and 2 bases from J; bases unmatched to any gene: 7. The CDR3 totals 16 residues. The germline gives CDR1 KGHSH, CDR2 LQKENI.

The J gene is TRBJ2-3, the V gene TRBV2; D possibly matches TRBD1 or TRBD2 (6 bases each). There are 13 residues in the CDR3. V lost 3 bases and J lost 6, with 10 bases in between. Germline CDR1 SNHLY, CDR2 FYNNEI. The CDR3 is CASSERGVDTQYF. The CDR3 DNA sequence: TGTGCCAGCAGTGAGAGGGGGGTGGATACGCAGTATTTT.

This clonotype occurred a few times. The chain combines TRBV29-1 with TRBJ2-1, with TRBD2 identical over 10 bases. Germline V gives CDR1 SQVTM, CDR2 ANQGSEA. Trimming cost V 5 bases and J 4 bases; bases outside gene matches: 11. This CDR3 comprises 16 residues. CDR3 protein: CSVPPPGTSVYNEQFF. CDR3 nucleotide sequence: TGCAGCGTTCCTCCTCCGGGGACTAGCGTATACAATGAGCAGTTCTTC.

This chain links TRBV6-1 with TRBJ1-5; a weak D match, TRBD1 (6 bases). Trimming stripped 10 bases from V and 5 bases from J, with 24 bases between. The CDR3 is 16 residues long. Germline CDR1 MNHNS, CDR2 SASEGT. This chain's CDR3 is CATRYSRTASYQPQHF. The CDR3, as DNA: TGTGCCACCAGATATTCCCGGACAGCTTCCTATCAGCCCCAGCATTTT.

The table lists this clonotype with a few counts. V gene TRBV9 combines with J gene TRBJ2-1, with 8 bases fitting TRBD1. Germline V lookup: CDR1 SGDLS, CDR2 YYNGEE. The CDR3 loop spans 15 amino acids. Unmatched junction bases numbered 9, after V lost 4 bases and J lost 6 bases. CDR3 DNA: TGTGCCAGCAGCCGGACCGGACAGGGCATCAATGAGCAGTTCTTC. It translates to CASSRTGQGINEQFF.

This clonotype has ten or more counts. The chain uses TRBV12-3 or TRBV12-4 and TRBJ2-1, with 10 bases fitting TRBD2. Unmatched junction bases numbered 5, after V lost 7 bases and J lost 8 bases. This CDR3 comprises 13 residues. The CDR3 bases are TGTGCCAGCAAATCCGGGACTAGCGATGAGCAGTTCTTC. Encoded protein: CASKSGTSDEQFF.

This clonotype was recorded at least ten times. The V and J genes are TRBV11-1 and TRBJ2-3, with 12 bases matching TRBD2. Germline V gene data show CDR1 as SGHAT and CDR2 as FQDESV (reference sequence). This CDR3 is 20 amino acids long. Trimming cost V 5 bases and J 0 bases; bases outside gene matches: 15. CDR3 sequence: CASSVPGLAGGRDSTDTQYF. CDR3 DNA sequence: TGTGCCAGCAGCGTTCCCGGGCTAGCGGGAGGGCGAGATAGCACAGATACGCAGTATTTT.

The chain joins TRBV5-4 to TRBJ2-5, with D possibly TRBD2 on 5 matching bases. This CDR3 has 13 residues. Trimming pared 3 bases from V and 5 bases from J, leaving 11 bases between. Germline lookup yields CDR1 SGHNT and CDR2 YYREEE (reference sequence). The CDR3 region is CASSSTGGETQYF. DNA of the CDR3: TGTGCCAGCAGCTCCACCGGCGGGGAGACCCAGTACTTC.

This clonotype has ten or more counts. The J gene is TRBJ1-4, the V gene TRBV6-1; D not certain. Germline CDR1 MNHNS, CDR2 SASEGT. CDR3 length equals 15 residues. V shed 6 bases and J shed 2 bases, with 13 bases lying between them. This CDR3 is CASRERGSTNEKLFF. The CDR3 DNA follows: TGTGCCAGCAGGGAGAGAGGGTCTACTAATGAAAAACTGTTTTTT.

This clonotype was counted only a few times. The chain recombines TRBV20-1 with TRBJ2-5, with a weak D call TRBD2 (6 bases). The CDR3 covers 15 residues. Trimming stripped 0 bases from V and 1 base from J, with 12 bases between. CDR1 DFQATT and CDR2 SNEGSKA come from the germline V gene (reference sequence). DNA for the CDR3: TGCAGTGCTAGAGATCGGTCGACTAGCCAAGAGACCCAGTACTTC. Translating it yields CSARDRSTSQETQYF.

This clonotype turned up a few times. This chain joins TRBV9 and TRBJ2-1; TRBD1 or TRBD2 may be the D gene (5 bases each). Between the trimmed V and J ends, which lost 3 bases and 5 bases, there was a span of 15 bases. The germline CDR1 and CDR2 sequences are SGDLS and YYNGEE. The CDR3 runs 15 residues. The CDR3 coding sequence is TGTGCCAGCAGCGGGGGGTGGCTGCGGGACAATGAGCAGTTCTTC. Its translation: CASSGGWLRDNEQFF.

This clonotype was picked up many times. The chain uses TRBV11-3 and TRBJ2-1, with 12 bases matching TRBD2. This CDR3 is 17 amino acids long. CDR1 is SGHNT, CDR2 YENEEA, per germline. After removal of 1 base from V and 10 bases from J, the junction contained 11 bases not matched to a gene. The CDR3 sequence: CASSLGTSGMGVREQFF. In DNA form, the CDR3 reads TGTGCCAGCAGCTTAGGGACTAGCGGGATGGGGGTCAGGGAGCAGTTCTTC.

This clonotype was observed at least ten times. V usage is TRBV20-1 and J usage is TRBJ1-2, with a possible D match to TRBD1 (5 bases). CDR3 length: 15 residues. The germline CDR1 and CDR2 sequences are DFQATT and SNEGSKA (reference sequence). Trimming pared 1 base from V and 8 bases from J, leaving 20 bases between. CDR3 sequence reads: CSARAEGFGQNGYTF. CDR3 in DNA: TGCAGTGCTAGAGCCGAAGGGTTCGGACAAAACGGCTACACCTTC.

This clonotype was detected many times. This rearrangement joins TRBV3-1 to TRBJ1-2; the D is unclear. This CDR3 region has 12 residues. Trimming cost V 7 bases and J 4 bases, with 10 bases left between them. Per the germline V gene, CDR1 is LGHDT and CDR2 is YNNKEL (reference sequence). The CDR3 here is CASTQKGYGYTF. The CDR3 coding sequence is TGTGCCAGCACTCAAAAGGGCTATGGCTACACCTTC.

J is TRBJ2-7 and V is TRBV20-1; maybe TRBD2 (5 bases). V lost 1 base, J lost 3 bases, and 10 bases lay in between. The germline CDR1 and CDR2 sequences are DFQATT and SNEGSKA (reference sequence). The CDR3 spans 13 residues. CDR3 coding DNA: TGCAGTGCTAGAGGGGAGCCCCTCTACGAGCAGTACTTC. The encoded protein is CSARGEPLYEQYF.

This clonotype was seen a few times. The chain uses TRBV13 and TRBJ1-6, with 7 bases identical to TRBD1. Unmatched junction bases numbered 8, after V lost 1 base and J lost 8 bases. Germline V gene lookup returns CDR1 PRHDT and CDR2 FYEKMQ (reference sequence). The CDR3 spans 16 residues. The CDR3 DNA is TGTGCCAGCAGCTTAGATCCGACAGGGAGAGATTCACCCCTCCACTTT. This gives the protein CASSLDPTGRDSPLHF.

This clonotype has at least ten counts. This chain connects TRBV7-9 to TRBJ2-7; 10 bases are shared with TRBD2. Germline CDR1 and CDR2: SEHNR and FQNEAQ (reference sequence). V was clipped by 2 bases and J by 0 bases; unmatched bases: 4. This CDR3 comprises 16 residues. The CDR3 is CASSLSRLAGSYEQYF. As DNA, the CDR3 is TGTGCCAGCAGCTTATCGAGACTAGCGGGCTCCTACGAGCAGTACTTC.

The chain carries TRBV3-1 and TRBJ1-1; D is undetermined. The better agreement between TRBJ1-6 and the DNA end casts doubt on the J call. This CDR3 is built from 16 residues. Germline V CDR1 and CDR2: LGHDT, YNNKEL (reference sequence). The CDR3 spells CASSQETVLVRPPLHF. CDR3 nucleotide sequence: TGTGCCAGCAGCCAAGAGACCGTTCTCGTCCGTCCACCCCTCCACTTT.

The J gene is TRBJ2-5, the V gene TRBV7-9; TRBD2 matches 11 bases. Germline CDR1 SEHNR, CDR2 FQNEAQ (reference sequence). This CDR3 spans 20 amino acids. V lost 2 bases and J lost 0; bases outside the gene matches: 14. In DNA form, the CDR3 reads TGTGCCAGCAGCTTAACCCTGACTAGCGGGGCTCTATCGTACCAAGAGACCCAGTACTTC. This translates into CASSLTLTSGALSYQETQYF. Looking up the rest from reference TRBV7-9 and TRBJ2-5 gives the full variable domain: DTGVSQNPRHKITKRGQNVTFRCDPISEHNRLYWYRQTLGQGPEFLTYFQNEAQLEKSRLLSDRFSAERPKGSFSTLEIQRTEQGDSAMYLCASSLTLTSGALSYQETQYFGPGTRLLVL.

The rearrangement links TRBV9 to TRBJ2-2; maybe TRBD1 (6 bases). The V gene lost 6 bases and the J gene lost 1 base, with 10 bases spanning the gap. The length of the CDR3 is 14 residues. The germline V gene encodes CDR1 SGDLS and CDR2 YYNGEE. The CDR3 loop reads CASKRQENTGELFF. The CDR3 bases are TGTGCCAGCAAAAGACAGGAGAACACCGGGGAGCTGTTTTTT.

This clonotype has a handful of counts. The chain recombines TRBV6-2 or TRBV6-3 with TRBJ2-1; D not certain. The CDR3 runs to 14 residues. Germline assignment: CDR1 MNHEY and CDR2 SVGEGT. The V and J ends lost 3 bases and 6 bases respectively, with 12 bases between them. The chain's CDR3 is CASSYVARANEQFF. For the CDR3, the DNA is TGTGCCAGCAGTTATGTAGCTAGGGCCAATGAGCAGTTCTTC.

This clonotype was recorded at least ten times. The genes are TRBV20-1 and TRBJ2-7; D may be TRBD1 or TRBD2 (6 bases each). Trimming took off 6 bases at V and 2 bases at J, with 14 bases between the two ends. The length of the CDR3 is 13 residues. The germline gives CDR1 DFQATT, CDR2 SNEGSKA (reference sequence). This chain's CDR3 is CSAGLRGAYEQYF. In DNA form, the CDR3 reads TGCAGTGCGGGGTTGAGGGGGGCCTACGAGCAGTACTTC.

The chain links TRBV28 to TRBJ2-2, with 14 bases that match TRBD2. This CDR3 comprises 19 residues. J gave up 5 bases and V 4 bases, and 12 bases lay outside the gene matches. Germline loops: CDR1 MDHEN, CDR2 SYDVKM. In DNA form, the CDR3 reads TGTGCCAGCAGTTCACTTCAGGGGACTAGCGGGAGCGGTACCGGGGAGCTGTTTTTT. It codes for CASSSLQGTSGSGTGELFF.

In nucleotides, the CDR3 is TGTGCCAGCAGCTCTTATCCCCGAGGGGCCACTGAAGCTTTCTTT. Encoded protein: CASSSYPRGATEAFF. The chain is built from TRBV7-9 and TRBJ1-1; tentatively, D is TRBD1 (5 bases). The V end was cut by 4 bases, the J end by 4 bases, with 16 bases between. This CDR3 is built from 15 residues. The V gene's germline CDR1 is SEHNR and CDR2 FQNEAQ (reference sequence).

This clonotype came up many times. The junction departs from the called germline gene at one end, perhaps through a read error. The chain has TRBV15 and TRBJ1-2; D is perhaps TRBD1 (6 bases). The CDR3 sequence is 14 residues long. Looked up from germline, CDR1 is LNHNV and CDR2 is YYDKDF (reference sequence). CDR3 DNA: TGTGCCACCAGAAGAGGGGGGCGGATCTATGGCTACACCTTC. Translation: CATRRGGRIYGYTF.

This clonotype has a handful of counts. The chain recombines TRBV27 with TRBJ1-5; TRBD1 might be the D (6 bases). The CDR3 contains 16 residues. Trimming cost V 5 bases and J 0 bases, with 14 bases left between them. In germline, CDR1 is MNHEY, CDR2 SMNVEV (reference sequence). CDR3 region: CASSPSRGNSNQPQHF. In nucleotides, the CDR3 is TGTGCCAGCAGTCCCTCTAGGGGGAATAGCAATCAGCCCCAGCATTTT.

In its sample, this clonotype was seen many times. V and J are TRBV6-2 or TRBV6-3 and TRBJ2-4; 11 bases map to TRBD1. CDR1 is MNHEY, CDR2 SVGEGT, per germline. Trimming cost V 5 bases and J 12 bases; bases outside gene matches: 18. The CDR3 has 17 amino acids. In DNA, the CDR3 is TGTGCCAGCAGTCCGACCTTGGGACAGGGGGTCCTCGGGGATCAGTACTTC. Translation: CASSPTLGQGVLGDQYF.

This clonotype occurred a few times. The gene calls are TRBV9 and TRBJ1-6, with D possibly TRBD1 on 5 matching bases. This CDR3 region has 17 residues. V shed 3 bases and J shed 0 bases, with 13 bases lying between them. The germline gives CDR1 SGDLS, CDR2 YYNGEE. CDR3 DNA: TGTGCCAGCAGCGCCCGAGGGGAGAGCTCCTATAATTCACCCCTCCACTTT. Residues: CASSARGESSYNSPLHF. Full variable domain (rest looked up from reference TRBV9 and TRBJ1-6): DSGVTQTPKHLITATGQRVTLRCSPRSGDLSVYWYQQSLDQGLQFLIQYYNGEERAKGNILERFSAQQFPDLHSELNLSSLELGDSALYFCASSARGESSYNSPLHFGNGTRLTVT.

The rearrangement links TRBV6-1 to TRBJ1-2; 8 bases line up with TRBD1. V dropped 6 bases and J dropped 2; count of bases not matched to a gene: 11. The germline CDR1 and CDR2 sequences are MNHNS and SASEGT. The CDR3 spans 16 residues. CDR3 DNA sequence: TGTGCCAGCAGGACCGGGGACAGGAGGGGGAACTATGGCTACACCTTC. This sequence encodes CASRTGDRRGNYGYTF.

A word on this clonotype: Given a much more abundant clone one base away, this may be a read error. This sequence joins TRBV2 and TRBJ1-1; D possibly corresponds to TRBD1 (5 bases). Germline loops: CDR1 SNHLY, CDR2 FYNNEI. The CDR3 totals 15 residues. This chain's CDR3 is CASRRQGGLNIEAFF. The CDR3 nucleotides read TGTGCAAGCAGGCGGCAGGGAGGGTTGAACATTGAAGCTTTCTTT. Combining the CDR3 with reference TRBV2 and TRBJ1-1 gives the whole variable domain EPEVTQTPSHQVTQMGQEVILRCVPISNHLYFYWYRQILGQKVEFLVSFYNNEISEKSEIFDDQFSVERPDGSNFTLKIRSTKLEDSAMYFCASRRQGGLNIEAFFGQGTRLTVV.

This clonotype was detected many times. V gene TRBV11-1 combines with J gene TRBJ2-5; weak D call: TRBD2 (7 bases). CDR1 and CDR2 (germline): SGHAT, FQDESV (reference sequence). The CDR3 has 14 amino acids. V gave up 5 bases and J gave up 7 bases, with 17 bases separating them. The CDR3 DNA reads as TGTGCCAGCAGCCCCGCCGGGGGGCCGGTGACCCAGTACTTC. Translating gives CASSPAGGPVTQYF.

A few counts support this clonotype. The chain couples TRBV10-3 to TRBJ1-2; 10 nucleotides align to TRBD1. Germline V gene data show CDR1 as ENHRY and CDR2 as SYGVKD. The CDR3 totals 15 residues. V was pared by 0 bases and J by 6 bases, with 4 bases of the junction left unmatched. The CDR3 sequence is CAISESGTGDDGYTF. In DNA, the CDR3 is TGTGCCATCAGTGAGTCAGGGACAGGGGATGATGGCTACACCTTC.